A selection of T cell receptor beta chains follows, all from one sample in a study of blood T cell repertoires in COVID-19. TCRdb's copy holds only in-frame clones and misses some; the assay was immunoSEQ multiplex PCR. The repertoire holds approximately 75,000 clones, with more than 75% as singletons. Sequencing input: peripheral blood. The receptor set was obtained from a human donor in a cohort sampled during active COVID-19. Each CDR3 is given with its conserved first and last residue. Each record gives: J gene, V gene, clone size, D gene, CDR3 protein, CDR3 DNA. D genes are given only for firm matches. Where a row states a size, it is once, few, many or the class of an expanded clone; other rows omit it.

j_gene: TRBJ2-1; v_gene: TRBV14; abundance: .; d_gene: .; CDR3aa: CASSPLEVLPEQFF; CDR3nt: TGTGCCAGCAGCCCCCTAGAGGTTCTCCCTGAGCAGTTCTTC
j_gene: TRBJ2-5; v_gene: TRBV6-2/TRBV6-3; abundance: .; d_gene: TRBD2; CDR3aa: CASSFRTSGEKETQYF; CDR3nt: TGTGCCAGCAGTTTTCGGACTAGCGGGGAGAAAGAGACCCAGTACTTC
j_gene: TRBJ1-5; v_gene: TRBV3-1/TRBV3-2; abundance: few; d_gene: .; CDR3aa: CASSPSGQVNQPQHF; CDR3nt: TGTGCCAGCAGCCCCAGTGGGCAGGTCAATCAGCCCCAGCATTTT
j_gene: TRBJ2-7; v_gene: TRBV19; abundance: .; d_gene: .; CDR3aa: CASSMREWSSYEQYF; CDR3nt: TGTGCCAGTAGTATGAGAGAGTGGAGCTCCTACGAGCAGTACTTC
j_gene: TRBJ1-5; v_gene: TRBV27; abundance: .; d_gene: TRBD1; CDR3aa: CASSSGTGGFQPQHF; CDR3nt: TGTGCCAGCAGTTCCGGGACAGGGGGCTTTCAGCCCCAGCATTTT
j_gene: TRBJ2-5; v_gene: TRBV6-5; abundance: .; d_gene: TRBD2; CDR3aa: CASSSLAGAETQYF; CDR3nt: TGTGCCAGCTCATCGCTAGCGGGGGCGGAGACCCAGTACTTC
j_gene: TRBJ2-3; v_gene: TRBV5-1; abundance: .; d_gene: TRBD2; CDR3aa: CASSLEVSSGTQYF; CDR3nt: TGCGCCAGCAGCTTGGAGGTTTCTAGCGGTACGCAGTATTTT
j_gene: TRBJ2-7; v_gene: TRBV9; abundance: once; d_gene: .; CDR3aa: CASSVVGLWNYEQYF; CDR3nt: TGTGCCAGCAGCGTAGTAGGACTCTGGAACTACGAGCAGTACTTC
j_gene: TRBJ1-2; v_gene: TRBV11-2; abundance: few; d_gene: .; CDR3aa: CASSQIASDGYTF; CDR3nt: TGTGCCAGCAGCCAGATCGCCAGCGATGGCTACACCTTC
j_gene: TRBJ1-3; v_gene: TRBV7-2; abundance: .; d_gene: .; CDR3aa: CASSHSGGTIYF; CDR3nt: TGTGCCAGCAGCCACAGCGGAGGCACCATATATTTT
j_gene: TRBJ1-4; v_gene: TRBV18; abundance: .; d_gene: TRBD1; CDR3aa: CASSPQGAGEKLFF; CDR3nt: TGTGCCAGCTCACCACAGGGGGCGGGTGAAAAACTGTTTTTT
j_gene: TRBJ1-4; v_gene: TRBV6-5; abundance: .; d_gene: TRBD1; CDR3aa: CASRPGQINEKLFF; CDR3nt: TGTGCCAGCAGGCCGGGACAGATTAATGAAAAACTGTTTTTT
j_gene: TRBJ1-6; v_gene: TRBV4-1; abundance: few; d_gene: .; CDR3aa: CASSQAGLPSPLHF; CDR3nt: TGCGCCAGCAGCCAGGCAGGCCTCCCGTCACCCCTCCACTTT
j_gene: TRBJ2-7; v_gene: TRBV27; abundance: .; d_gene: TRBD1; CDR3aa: CASSWGQGEQYF; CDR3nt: TGTGCCAGCAGTTGGGGACAGGGCGAGCAGTACTTC
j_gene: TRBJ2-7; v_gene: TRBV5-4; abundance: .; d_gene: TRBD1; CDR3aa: CATKDRVAVSYEQYF; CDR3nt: TGTGCCACCAAAGACAGGGTCGCGGTCTCCTACGAGCAGTACTTC
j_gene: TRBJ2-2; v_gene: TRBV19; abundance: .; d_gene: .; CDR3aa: CASTAAGYTGELFF; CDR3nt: TGTGCCAGTACCGCGGCAGGGTACACCGGGGAGCTGTTTTTT
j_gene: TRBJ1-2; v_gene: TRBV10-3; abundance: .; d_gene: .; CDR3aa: CAISRQDYGYTF; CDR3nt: TGTGCCATCAGCCGACAGGACTATGGCTACACCTTC
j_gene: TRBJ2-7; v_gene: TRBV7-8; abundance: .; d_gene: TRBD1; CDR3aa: CASSLQEGTGFSFEQYF; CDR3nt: TGTGCCAGCAGCTTACAGGAAGGGACAGGGTTTTCCTTCGAGCAGTACTTC
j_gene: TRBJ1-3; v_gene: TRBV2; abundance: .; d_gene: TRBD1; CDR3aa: CASSYGTVAMGNTIYF; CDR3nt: TGTGCCAGCAGTTATGGGACAGTGGCGATGGGAAACACCATATATTTT
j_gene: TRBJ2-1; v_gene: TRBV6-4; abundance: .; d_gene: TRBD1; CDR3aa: CASSEGDRDSMRRQFF; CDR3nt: TGTGCCAGCAGTGAAGGGGACAGGGACAGCATGAGGAGGCAGTTCTTC
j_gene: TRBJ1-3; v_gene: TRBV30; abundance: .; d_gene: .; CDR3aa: CAWEGFSGNTIYF; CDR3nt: TGTGCCTGGGAGGGGTTCTCTGGAAACACCATATATTTT
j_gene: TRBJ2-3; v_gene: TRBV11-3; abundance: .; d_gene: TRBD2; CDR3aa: CASSLAASGDTQYF; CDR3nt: TGTGCCAGCAGCTTGGCGGCTAGCGGCGATACGCAGTATTTT
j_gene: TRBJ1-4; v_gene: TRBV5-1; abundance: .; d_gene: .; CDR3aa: CASSYTGATNEKLFF; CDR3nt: TGCGCCAGCAGCTACACCGGGGCAACTAATGAAAAACTGTTTTTT
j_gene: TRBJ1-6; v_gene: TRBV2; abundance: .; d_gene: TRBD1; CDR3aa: CASSGQGTPNSPLHF; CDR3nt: TGTGCCAGCAGTGGACAGGGGACACCGAATTCACCCCTCCACTTT
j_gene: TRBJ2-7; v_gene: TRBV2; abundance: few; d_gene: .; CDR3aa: CASSVWDKQYF; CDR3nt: TGTGCCAGCAGTGTCTGGGACAAGCAGTACTTC
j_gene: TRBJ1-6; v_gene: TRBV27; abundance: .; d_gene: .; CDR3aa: CASTGLTNSPLHF; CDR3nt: TGTGCCAGCACCGGGTTAACTAATTCACCCCTCCACTTT
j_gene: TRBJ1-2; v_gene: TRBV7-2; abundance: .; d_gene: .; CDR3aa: CASSLTSNYGYTF; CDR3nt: TGTGCCAGCAGCTTAACATCAAACTATGGCTACACCTTC
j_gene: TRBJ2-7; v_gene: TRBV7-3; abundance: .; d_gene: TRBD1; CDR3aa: CASSLVVKTGQGIWEQYF; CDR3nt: TGTGCCAGCAGCCTAGTAGTGAAGACGGGACAGGGTATTTGGGAGCAGTACTTC
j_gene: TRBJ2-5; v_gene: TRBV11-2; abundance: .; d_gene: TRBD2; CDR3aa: CASSLVPSGGETQYF; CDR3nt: TGTGCCAGCAGCTTAGTGCCTAGCGGGGGAGAGACCCAGTACTTC
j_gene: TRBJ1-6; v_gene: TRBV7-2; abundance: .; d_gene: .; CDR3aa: CASSSGVYNSPLHF; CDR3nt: TGTGCCAGCAGCTCCGGAGTCTATAATTCACCCCTCCACTTT
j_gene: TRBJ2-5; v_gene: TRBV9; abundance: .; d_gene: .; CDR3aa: CASSVGPLQGQETQYF; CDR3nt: TGTGCCAGCAGCGTAGGACCACTTCAGGGCCAAGAGACCCAGTACTTC
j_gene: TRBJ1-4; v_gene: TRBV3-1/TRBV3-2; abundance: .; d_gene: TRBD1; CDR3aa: CASSQGTGEKLFF; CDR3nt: TGTGCCAGCAGCCAAGGGACAGGGGAAAAACTGTTTTTT
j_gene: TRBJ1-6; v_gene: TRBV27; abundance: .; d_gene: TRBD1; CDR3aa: CASSLFQRTGGSYNSPLHF; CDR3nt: TGTGCCAGCAGTTTGTTTCAACGGACAGGGGGCTCCTATAATTCACCCCTCCACTTT